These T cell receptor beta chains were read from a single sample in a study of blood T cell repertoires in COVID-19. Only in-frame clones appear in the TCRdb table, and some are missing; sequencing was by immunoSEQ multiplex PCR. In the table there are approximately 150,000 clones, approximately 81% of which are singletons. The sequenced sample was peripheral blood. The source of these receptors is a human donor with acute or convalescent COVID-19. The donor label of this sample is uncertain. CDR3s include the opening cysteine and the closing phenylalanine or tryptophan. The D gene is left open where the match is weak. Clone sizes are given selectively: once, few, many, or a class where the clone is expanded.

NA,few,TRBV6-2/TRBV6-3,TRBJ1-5,CASSYRQVVGQPQHF,TGTGCCAGCAGTTACCGGCAGGTCGTTGGTCAGCCCCAGCATTTT
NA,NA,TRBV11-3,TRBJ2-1,CASSLDPFLGVESSYNEQFF,TGTGCCAGCAGCTTAGATCCATTCCTAGGTGTTGAGAGCTCCTACAATGAGCAGTTCTTC
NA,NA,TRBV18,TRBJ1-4,CASSRDNQLFF,TGTGCCAGCTCCCGGGACAATCAACTGTTTTTT
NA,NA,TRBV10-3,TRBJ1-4,CAISDRSNEKLFF,TGTGCCATCAGTGACCGGTCTAATGAAAAACTGTTTTTT
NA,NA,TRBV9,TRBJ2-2,CASSPGHRDGELFF,TGTGCCAGCAGCCCAGGACACCGCGATGGGGAGCTGTTTTTT
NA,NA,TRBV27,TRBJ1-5,CASSLRGAAGQPQHF,TGTGCCAGCAGTTTACGGGGGGCGGCCGGTCAGCCCCAGCATTTT
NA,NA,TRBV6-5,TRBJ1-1,CASSYPSGAAAEAFF,TGTGCCAGCAGTTACCCGAGTGGGGCTGCAGCGGAAGCTTTCTTT
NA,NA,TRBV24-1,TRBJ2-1,CATSRSPNNEQFF,TGTGCCACCAGTCGGAGTCCGAACAATGAGCAGTTCTTC
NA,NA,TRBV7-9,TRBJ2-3,CASSLSTDTQYF,TGTGCCAGCAGCCTGAGCACAGATACGCAGTATTTT
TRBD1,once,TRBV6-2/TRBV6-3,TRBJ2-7,CASSKTGGGSYEQYF,TGTGCCAGCAGTAAGACAGGGGGCGGCTCCTACGAGCAGTACTTC
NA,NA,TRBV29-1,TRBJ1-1,CSVVRVVGTEAFF,TGCAGCGTCGTGCGGGTGGTGGGCACTGAAGCTTTCTTT
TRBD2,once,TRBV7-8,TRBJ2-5,CASSPRGGWETQYF,TGTGCCAGCAGCCCCCGGGGGGGATGGGAGACCCAGTACTTC
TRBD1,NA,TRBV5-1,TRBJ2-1,CASSDGQGGSYNEQFF,TGCGCCAGCAGCGACGGACAGGGTGGGTCCTACAATGAGCAGTTCTTC
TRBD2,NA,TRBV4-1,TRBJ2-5,CASSQDWTSGGAYQETQYF,TGCGCCAGCAGCCAAGATTGGACCAGCGGGGGGGCGTACCAAGAGACCCAGTACTTC
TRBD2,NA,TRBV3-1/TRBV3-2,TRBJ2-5,CASRSTSGGFQETQYF,TGTGCCAGCAGGTCCACTAGCGGGGGTTTCCAAGAGACCCAGTACTTC
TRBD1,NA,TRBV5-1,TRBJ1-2,CASSLGRGLDYGYTF,TGCGCCAGCAGCTTGGGTAGGGGGCTAGACTATGGCTACACCTTC
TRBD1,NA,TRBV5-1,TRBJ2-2,CASSPTARQGGTGELFF,TGCGCCAGCAGCCCCACCGCTAGACAGGGGGGCACCGGGGAGCTGTTTTTT
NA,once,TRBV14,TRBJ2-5,CASRNLQGREETQYF,TGTGCCAGCCGGAACCTACAGGGTAGGGAAGAGACCCAGTACTTC
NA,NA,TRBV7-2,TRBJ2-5,CASSFNIPGQETQYF,TGTGCCAGCAGCTTTAATATCCCGGGGCAAGAGACCCAGTACTTC
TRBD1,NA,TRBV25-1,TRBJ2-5,CASSSRGQGETQYF,TGTGCCAGCAGTTCCCGGGGACAGGGAGAGACCCAGTACTTC
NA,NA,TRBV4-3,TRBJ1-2,CASSHYVGQGGYTF,TGCGCCAGCAGCCATTATGTGGGGCAGGGTGGCTACACCTTC
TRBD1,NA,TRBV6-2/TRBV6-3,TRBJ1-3,CASSYPETGSGLAGNTIYF,TGTGCCAGCAGTTACCCGGAGACAGGGAGCGGTCTGGCAGGAAACACCATATATTTT
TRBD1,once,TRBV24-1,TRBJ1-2,CATSDPMTGIAGYTF,TGTGCCACCAGTGATCCTATGACAGGGATCGCTGGCTACACCTTC
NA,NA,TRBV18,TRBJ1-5,CASSPPGRGNQPQHF,TGTGCCAGCTCACCTCCCGGGCGGGGCAATCAGCCCCAGCATTTT
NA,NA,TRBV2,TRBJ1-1,CASSVRDTEAFF,TGTGCCAGCAGTGTCAGGGACACTGAAGCTTTCTTT
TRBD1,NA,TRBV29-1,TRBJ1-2,CSVAAGTGGLGYTF,TGCAGCGTTGCCGCCGGGACAGGGGGATTGGGCTACACCTTC
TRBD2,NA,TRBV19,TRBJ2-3,CATSASGRNTQYF,TGTGCCACCTCCGCTAGCGGGAGAAATACGCAGTATTTT
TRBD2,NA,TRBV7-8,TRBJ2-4,CASSSSRREAAKNIQYF,TGTGCCAGCAGCTCAAGTAGGCGGGAGGCCGCCAAAAACATTCAGTACTTC
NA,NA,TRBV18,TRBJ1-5,CASSQQHSNQPQHF,TGTGCCAGCTCGCAACAGCATAGCAATCAGCCCCAGCATTTT
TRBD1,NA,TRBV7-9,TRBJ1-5,CASSLTGTDNQPQHF,TGTGCCAGCAGCTTAACAGGGACAGACAATCAGCCCCAGCATTTT
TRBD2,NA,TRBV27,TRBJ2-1,CASSLRLAGGNNEQFF,TGTGCCAGCAGTCTAAGACTAGCGGGGGGAAATAATGAGCAGTTCTTC
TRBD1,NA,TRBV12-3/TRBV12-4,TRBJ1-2,CASSLQGAYGYTF,TGTGCCAGCAGTTTACAGGGGGCCTATGGCTACACCTTC
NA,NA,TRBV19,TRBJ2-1,CASSPIQGFNLNEQFF,TGTGCCAGTAGCCCAATCCAGGGGTTTAACCTAAATGAGCAGTTCTTC
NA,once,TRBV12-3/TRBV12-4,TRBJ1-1,CASSSLGGTEAFF,TGTGCCAGCAGTTCCCTCGGGGGCACTGAAGCTTTCTTT
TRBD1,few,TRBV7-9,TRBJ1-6,CASSPWDRGNSPLHF,TGTGCCAGCAGCCCATGGGACAGAGGCAATTCACCCCTCCACTTT
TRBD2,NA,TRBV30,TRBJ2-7,CAWSALLAGTGYEQYF,TGTGCCTGGAGTGCCCTCCTAGCGGGGACGGGCTACGAGCAGTACTTC
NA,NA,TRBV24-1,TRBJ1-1,CATSERGQNTEAFF,TGTGCCACCAGTGAACGCGGACAGAACACTGAAGCTTTCTTT
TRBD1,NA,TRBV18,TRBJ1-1,CASSPLTGDSEAFF,TGTGCCAGCTCACCCCTCACAGGGGACTCTGAAGCTTTCTTT
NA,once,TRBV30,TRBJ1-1,CAWSGRRTSGVIREADNNNTEAFF,TGTGCCTGGAGTGGGAGGCGGACTAGCGGGGTGATCCGCGAGGCCGACAACAATAACACTGAAGCTTTCTTT
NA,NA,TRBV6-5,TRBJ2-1,CASSYSRLRFLGEQFF,TGTGCCAGCAGTTACTCACGGCTGCGGTTTTTAGGCGAGCAGTTCTTC
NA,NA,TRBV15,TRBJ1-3,CATSPGGVAGNTIYF,TGTGCCACCAGCCCCGGGGGGGTTGCTGGAAACACCATATATTTT
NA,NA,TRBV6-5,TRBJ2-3,CASSYSRNTQYF,TGTGCCAGCAGTTACTCGCGAAATACGCAGTATTTT
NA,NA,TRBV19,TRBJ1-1,CASIEGEGAEAFF,TGTGCCAGTATCGAGGGGGAGGGGGCTGAAGCTTTCTTT
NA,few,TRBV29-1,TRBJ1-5,CSVGTGNQPQHF,TGCAGCGTTGGAACAGGCAATCAGCCCCAGCATTTT
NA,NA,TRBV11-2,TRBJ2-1,CASSLIVHQGLSSYNEQFF,TGTGCCAGCAGCTTAATTGTGCATCAGGGCCTTAGCTCCTACAATGAGCAGTTCTTC
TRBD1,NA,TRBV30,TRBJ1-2,CAWSGGQGAYGYTF,TGTGCCTGGAGTGGGGGACAGGGGGCTTATGGCTACACCTTC
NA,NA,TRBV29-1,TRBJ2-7,CSVEDTGYEQYF,TGCAGCGTTGAAGATACGGGCTACGAGCAGTACTTC
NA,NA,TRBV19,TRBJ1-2,CASSVFGELLYYGYTF,TGTGCCAGTAGTGTTTTCGGGGAACTACTTTACTATGGCTACACCTTC